This T cell receptor beta chain was sequenced during a study of spatial heterogeneity in lung cancer. Study in general: Each unique TCR and UMI combination was seen more than ten times on average in raw reads.

This clonotype has ten or more counts. The library was designed around alpha chains, so this beta chain is a stray read whose abundance carries little weight. The library protocol tagged each TCR cDNA with a unique molecular identifier. Each CDR3 protein gets one entry after TCRdb re-called the 5' RACE reads with MiXCR. Here the sample spans over a thousand distinct CDR3 sequences, 7.9% being singletons. The germline gives CDR1 MDHEN, CDR2 SYDVKM. The V and J ends lost 10 bases and 6 bases, in that order; junction bases with no gene match: 7. The CDR3 spans 13 residues. Sample time point: sample taken at primary tumor resection. Unsorted whole RNA from tumor, nontumor lung or frozen PBMC underwent sequencing.

This sequence was found in a female donor with early-stage non-small cell lung cancer. The gene calls are TRBV28 and TRBJ2-3, with 10 nucleotides matching TRBD2. Material: normal lung tissue next to the tumor, obtained at surgery. This CDR3 is CAIRSGRDDTQYF. The CDR3, as DNA: TGTGCCATTAGGAGCGGGAGGGACGATACGCAGTATTTT.